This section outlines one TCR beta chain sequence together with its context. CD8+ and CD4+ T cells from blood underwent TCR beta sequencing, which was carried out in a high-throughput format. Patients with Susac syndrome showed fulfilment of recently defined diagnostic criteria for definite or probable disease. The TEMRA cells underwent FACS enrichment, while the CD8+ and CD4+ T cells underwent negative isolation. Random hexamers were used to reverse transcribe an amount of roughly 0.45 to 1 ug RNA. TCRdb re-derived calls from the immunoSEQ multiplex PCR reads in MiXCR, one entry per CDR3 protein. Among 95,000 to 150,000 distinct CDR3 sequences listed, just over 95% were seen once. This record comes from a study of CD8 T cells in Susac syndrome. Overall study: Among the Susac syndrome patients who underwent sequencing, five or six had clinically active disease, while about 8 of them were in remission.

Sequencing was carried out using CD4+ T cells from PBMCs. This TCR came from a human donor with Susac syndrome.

This chain's CDR3 is CASRLTGVEETQYF. CDR3 bases: TGTGCCAGCAGACTGACGGGTGTGGAGGAGACCCAGTACTTC. The rearrangement joins TRBV7-9 to TRBJ2-5; the D is unclear. V shed 6 bases and J shed 5 bases, with 16 bases lying between them. This CDR3 has 14 amino acids. The V gene's germline CDR1 is SEHNR and CDR2 FQNEAQ (reference sequence).